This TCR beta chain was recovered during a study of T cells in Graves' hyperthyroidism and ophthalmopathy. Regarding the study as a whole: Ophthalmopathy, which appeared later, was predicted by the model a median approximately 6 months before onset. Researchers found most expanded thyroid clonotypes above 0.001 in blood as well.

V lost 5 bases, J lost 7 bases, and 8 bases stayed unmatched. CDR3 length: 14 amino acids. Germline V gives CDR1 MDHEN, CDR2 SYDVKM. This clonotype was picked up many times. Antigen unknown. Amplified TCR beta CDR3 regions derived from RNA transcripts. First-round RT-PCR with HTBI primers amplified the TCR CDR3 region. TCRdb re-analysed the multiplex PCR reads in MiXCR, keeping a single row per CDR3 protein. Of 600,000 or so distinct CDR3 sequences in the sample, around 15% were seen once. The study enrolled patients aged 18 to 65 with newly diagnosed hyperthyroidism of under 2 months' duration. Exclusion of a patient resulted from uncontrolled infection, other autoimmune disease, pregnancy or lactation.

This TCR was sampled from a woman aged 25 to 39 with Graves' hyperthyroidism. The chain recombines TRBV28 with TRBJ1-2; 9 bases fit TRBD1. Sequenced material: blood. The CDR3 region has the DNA TGTGCCAGCAGTCGGGGACAGGGCAGGGGTGGCTACACCTTC. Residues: CASSRGQGRGGYTF.